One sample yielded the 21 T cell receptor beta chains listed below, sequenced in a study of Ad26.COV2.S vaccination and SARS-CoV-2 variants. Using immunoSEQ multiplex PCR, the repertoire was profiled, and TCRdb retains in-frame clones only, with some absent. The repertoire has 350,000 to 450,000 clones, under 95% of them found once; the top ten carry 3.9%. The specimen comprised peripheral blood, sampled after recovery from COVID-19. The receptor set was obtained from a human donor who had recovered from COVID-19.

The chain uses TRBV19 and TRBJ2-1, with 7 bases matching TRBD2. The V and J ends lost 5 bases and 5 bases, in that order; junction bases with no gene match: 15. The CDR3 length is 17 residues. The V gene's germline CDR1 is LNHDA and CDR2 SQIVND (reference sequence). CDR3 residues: CASSPYWSAGRDNEQFF. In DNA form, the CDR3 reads TGTGCCAGTAGTCCTTATTGGTCCGCAGGGAGGGACAATGAGCAGTTCTTC.

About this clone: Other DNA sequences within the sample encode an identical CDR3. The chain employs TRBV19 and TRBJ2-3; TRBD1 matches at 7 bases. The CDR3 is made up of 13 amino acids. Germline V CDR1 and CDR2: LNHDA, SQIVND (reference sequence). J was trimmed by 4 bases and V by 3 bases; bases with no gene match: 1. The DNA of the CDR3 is TGTGCCAGTAGTATTCAGGGGGCAGATACGCAGTATTTT. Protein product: CASSIQGADTQYF.

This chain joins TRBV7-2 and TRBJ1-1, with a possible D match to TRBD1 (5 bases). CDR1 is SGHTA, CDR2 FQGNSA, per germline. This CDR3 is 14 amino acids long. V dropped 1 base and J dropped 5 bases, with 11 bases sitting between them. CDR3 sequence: CASSLGGPRTEAFF. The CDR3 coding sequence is TGTGCCAGCAGCTTAGGGGGACCTCGGACTGAAGCTTTCTTT.

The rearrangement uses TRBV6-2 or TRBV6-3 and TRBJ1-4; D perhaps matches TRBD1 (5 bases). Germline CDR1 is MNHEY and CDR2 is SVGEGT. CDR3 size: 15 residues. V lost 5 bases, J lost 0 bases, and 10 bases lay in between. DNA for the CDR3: TGTGCCAGCAGTCTCGGGACGGCAACTAATGAAAAACTGTTTTTT. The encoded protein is CASSLGTATNEKLFF.

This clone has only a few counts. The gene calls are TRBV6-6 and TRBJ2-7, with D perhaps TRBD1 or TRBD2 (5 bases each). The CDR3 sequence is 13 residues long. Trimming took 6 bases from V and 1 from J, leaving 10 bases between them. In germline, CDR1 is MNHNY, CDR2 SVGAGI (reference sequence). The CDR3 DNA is TGTGCCAGCAGCCAGGGAGAGTCCTACGAGCAGTACTTC. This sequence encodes CASSQGESYEQYF.

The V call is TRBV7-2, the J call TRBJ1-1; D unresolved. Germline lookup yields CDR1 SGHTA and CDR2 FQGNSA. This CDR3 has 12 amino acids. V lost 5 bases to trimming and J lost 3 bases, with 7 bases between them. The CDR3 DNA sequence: TGTGCCAGCAGCCCCACCCACACTGAAGCTTTCTTT. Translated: CASSPTHTEAFF.

The CDR3 loop is CASSLTAGNTGELFF. The DNA of the CDR3 is TGTGCCAGCAGCTTGACTGCGGGGAACACCGGGGAGCTGTTTTTT. The chain has TRBV7-2 and TRBJ2-2; D might be TRBD2 (5 bases). This CDR3 has 15 residues. CDR1 SGHTA and CDR2 FQGNSA come from the germline V gene. The V end was cut by 3 bases, the J end by 1 base, with 9 bases between.

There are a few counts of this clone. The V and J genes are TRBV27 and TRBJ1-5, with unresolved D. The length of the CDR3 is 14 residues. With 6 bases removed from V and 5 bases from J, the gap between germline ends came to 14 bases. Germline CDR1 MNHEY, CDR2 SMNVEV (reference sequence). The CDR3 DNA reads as TGTGCCAGCAGGGAGTTCGGTTACGATCAGCCCCAGCATTTT. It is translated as CASREFGYDQPQHF.

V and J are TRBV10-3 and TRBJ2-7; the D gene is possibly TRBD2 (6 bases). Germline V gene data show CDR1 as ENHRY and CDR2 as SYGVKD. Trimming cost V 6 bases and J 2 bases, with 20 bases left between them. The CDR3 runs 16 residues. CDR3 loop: CAIREGGSDRAYEQYF. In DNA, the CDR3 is TGTGCCATCAGGGAGGGAGGAAGTGACAGAGCCTACGAGCAGTACTTC.

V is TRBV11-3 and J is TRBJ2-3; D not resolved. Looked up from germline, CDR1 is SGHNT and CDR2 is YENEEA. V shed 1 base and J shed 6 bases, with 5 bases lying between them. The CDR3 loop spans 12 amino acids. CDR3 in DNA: TGTGCCAGCAGCTTAGCGGAGGATACGCAGTATTTT. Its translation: CASSLAEDTQYF.

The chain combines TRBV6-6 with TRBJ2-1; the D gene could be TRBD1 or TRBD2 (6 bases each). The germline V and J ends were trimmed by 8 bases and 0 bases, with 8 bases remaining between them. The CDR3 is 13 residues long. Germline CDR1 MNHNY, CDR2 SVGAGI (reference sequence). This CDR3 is CASGGLSYNEQFF. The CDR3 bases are TGTGCCAGCGGGGGGCTCTCCTACAATGAGCAGTTCTTC.

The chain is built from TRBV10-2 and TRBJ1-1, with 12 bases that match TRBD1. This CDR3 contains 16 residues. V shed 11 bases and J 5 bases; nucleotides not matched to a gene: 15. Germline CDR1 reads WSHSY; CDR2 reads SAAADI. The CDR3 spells CAAEPGQGAGRTEAFF. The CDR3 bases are TGCGCCGCAGAGCCGGGACAGGGGGCAGGAAGGACTGAAGCTTTCTTT.

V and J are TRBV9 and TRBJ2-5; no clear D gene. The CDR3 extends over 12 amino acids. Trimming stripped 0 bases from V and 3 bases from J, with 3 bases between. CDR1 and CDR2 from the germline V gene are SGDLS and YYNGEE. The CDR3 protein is CASSVGEETQYF. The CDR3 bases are TGTGCCAGCAGCGTAGGAGAAGAGACCCAGTACTTC.

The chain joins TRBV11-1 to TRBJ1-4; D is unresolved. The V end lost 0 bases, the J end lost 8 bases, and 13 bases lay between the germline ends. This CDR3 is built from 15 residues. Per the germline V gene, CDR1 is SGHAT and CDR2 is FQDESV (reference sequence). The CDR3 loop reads CASSLAPSRNEKLFF. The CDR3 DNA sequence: TGTGCCAGCAGCTTAGCGCCAAGCCGAAACGAAAAACTGTTTTTT.

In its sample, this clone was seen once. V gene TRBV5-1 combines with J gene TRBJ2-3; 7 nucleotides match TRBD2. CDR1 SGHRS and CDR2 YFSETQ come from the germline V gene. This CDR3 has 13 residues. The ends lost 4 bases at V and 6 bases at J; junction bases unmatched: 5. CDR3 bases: TGCGCCAGCAGCGCCGCCGGGGGGGATACGCAGTATTTT. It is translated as CASSAAGGDTQYF.

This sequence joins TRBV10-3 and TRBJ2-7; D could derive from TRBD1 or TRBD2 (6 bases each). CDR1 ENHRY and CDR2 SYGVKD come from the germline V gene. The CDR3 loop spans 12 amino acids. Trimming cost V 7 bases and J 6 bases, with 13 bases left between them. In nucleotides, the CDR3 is TGTGCCATCAAAAAGGGGGGCGGCGAGCAGTACTTC. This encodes CAIKKGGGEQYF.

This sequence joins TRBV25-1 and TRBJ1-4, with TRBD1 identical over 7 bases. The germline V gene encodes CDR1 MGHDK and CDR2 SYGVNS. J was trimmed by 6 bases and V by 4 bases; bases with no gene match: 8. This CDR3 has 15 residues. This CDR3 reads CASSAGGALHEKLFF. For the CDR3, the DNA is TGTGCCAGCAGTGCAGGGGGAGCTTTACATGAAAAACTGTTTTTT.

CDR3 sequence reads: CASTDGTGGFPDDGYTF. The CDR3 bases are TGTGCCAGCACAGACGGGACAGGGGGCTTCCCTGACGATGGCTACACCTTC. This chain links TRBV5-6 with TRBJ1-2, with TRBD1 identical over 12 bases. CDR1 is SGHDT and CDR2 is YYEEEE in the germline V gene. The CDR3 consists of 17 residues. With 6 bases clipped from V and 6 bases from J, the junction kept 15 bases outside the gene matches.

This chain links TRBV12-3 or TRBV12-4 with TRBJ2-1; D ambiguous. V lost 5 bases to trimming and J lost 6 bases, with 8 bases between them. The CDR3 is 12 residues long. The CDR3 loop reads CASSRLRNEQFF. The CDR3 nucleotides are TGTGCCAGCAGTAGACTTCGCAATGAGCAGTTCTTC.

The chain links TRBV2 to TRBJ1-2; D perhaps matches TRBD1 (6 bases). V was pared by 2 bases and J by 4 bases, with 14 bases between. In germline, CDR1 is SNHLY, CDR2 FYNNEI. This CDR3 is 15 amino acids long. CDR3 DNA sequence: TGTGCCAGCAGTGAAATGGGGGGCGAGGGCTATGGCTACACCTTC. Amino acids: CASSEMGGEGYGYTF.

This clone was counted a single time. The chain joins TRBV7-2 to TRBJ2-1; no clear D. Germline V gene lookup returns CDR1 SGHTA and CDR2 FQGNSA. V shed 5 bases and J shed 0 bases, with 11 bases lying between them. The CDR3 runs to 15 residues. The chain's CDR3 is CASSGDSSSYNEQFF. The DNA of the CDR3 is TGTGCCAGCAGCGGAGACTCATCCTCCTACAATGAGCAGTTCTTC.